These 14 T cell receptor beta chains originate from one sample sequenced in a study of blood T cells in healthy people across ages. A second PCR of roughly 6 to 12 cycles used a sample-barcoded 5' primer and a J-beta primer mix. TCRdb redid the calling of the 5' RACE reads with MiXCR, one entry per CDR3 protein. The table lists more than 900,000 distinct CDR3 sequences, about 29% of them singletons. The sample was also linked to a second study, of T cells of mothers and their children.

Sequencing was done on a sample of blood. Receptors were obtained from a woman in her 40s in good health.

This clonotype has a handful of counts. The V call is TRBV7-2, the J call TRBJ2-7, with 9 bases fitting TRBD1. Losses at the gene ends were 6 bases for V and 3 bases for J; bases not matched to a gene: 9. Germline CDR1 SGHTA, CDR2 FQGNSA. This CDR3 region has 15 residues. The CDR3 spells CASRNWETGGYEQYF. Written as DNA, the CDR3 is TGTGCCAGCAGAAACTGGGAGACAGGGGGCTACGAGCAGTACTTC.

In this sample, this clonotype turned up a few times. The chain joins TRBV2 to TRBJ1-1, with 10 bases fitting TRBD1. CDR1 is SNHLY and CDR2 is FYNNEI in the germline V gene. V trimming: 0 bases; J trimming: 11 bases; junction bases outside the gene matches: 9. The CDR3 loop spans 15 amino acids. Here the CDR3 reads CASSEARQGARVAFF. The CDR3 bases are TGTGCCAGCAGTGAAGCCCGACAGGGGGCAAGAGTTGCTTTCTTT. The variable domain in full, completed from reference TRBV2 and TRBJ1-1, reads EPEVTQTPSHQVTQMGQEVILRCVPISNHLYFYWYRQILGQKVEFLVSFYNNEISEKSEIFDDQFSVERPDGSNFTLKIRSTKLEDSAMYFCASSEARQGARVAFFGQGTRLTVV.

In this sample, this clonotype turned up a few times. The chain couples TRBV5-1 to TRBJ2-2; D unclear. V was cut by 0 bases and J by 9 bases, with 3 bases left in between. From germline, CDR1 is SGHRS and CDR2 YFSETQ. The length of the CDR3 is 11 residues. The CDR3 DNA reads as TGCGCCAGCAGCTTGGAATGGGAGCTGTTTTTT. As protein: CASSLEWELFF. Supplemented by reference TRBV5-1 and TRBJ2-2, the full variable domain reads KAGVTQTPRYLIKTRGQQVTLSCSPISGHRSVSWYQQTPGQGLQFLFEYFSETQRNKGNFPGRFSGRQFSNSRSEMNVSTLELGDSALYLCASSLEWELFFGEGSRLTVL.

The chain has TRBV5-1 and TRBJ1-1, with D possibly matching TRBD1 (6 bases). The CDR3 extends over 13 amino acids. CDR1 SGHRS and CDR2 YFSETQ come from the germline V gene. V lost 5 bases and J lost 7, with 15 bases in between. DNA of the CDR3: TGCGCCAGCAGTACTGAACAGGGAATTGAAGCTTTCTTT. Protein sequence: CASSTEQGIEAFF.

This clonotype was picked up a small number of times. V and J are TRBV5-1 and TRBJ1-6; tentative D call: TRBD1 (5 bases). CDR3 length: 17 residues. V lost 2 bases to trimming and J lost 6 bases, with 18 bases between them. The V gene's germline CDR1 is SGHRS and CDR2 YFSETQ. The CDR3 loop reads CASSFRSGTRFNSPLHF. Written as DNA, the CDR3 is TGCGCCAGCAGCTTTCGTTCGGGGACCCGGTTTAATTCACCCCTCCACTTT.

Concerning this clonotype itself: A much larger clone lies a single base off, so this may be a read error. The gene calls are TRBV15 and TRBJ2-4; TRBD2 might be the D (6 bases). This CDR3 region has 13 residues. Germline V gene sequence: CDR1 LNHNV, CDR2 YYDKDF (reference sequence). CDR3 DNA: TGTACCACCAGCAGAGTGGTGGGGGGTCCTATGTACTTC. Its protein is CTTSRVVGGPMYF. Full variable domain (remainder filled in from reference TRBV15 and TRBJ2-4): DAMVIQNPRYQVTQFGKPVTLSCSQTLNHNVMYWYQQKSSQAPKLLFHYYDKDFNNEADTPDNFQSRRPNTSFCFLDIRSPGLGDTAMYLCTTSRVVGGPMYFGAGTRLSVL.

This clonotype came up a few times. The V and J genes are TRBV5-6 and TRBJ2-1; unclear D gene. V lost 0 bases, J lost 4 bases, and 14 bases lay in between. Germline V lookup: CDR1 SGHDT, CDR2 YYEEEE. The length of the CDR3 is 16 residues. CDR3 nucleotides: TGTGCCAGCAGCTTGGGTGTTAGGGCTGGATACAATGAGCAGTTCTTC. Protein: CASSLGVRAGYNEQFF.

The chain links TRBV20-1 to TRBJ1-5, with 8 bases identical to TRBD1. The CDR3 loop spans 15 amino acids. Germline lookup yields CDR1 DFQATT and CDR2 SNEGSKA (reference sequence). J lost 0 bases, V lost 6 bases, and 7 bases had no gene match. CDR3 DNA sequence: TGCAGTGCACAGGGGGGGACAGATAGCAATCAGCCCCAGCATTTT. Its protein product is CSAQGGTDSNQPQHF.

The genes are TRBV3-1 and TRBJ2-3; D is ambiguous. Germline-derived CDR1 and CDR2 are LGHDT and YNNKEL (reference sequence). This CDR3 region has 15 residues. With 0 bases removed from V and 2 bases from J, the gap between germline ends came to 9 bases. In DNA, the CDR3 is TGTGCCAGCAGCCAAGATCTGGGGTACACAGATACGCAGTATTTT. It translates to CASSQDLGYTDTQYF.

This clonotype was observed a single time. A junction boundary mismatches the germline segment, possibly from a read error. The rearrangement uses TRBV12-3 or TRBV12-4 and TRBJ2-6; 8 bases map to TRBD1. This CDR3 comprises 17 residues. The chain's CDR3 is CASSSRGRGSGVNVPTF. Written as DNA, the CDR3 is TGTGCCAGCAGTTCCAGGGGGCGCGGCTCTGGGGTCAACGTCCCGACTTTC.

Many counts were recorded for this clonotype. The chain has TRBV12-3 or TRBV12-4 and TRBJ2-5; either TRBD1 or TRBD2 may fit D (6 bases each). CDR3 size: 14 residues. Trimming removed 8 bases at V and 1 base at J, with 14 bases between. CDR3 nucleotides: TGTGCCAGCTCGAAGGGGGGCAGCCAAGAGACCCAGTACTTC. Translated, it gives CASSKGGSQETQYF.

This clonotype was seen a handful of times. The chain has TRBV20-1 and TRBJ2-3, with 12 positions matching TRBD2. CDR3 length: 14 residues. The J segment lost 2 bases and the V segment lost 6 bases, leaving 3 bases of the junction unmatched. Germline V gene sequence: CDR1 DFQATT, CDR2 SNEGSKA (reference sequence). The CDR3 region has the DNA TGCAGTGCCCTAGCGGGGGGGATCACAGATACGCAGTATTTT. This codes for CSALAGGITDTQYF.

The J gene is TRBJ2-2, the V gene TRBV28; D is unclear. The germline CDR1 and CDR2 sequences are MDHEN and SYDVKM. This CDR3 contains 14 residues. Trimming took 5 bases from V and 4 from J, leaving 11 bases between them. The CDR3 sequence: CASSDRAFTGELFF. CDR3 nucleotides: TGTGCCAGCAGTGATAGGGCCTTCACCGGGGAGCTGTTTTTT.

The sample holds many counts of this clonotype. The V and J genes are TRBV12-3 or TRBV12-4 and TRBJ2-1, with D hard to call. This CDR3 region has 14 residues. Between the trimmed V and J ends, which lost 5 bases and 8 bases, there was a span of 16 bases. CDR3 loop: CASSPELWRDEQFF. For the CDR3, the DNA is TGTGCCAGCAGTCCCGAACTGTGGCGTGATGAGCAGTTCTTC.